Shown below are 10 T cell receptor beta chains from a single sample sequenced in a study of control samples from healthy donors and cancer patients. Profiling relied on immunoSEQ multiplex PCR, and the TCRdb table lists in-frame clones only, not all of them. The sample shows about 46,000 clones, around nine tenths of them seen only once. Material for sequencing was PBMCs. Source of these receptors: a man aged 50-60 years with head and neck cancer.

The chain recombines TRBV6-5 with TRBJ1-5, with 10 bases aligning to TRBD1. V lost 7 bases, J lost 7 bases, and 7 bases stayed unmatched. The germline gives CDR1 MNHEY, CDR2 SVGAGI. This CDR3 is 14 amino acids long. CDR3 protein: CASILGQGGQPQHF. CDR3 nucleotides: TGTGCCAGCATTCTTGGACAGGGGGGACAGCCCCAGCATTTT.

This clone was picked up one time. This chain uses TRBV6-1 with TRBJ2-7; D gene unclear. Germline V gene sequence: CDR1 MNHNS, CDR2 SASEGT. The CDR3 is 11 residues long. Trimming stripped 1 base from V and 4 bases from J, with 2 bases between. The CDR3 bases are TGTGCCAGCAGTGAAGGATACGAGCAGTACTTC. Translating gives CASSEGYEQYF.

The J gene is TRBJ2-3, the V gene TRBV7-9; TRBD2 aligns across 10 bases. This CDR3 has 17 amino acids. Trimming removed 1 base from V and 4 bases from J; junction bases left unmatched: 8. CDR1 is SEHNR and CDR2 is FQNEAQ in the germline V gene (reference sequence). The CDR3 DNA is TGTGCCAGCAGCTTAGGGGGGAGCGGGAGGGCCGCAGATACGCAGTATTTT. It codes for CASSLGGSGRAADTQYF.

The rearrangement uses TRBV6-4 and TRBJ2-1, with 9 bases matching TRBD2. J gave up 1 base and V 7 bases, and 14 bases lay outside the gene matches. There are 18 residues in the CDR3. CDR1 is MRHNA and CDR2 is SNTAGT in the germline V gene. The CDR3 DNA follows: TGTGCCAGCACCGAGGGTGGTAGCGGGGGATTTTCCTACAATGAGCAGTTCTTC. Translated: CASTEGGSGGFSYNEQFF.

The chain joins TRBV7-8 to TRBJ1-2, with 8 bases that match TRBD1. This CDR3 is 15 amino acids long. The V gene's germline CDR1 is SGHVS and CDR2 FQNEAQ. With V trimmed by 5 bases and J by 2 bases, 7 bases remained unmatched. The DNA of the CDR3 is TGTGCCAGCAGCCCCCGGACAGGGAGGAACTATGGCTACACCTTC. This gives the protein CASSPRTGRNYGYTF.

The chain carries TRBV7-8 and TRBJ2-3; 7 bases are shared with TRBD2. Trimming took 7 bases from V and 5 from J; bases not matched to a gene: 21. Germline assignment: CDR1 SGHVS and CDR2 FQNEAQ. This CDR3 is 18 amino acids long. The CDR3 reads CASTPRRRASGVIDTQYF. The CDR3 nucleotides read TGTGCCAGCACCCCCCGCCGGCGGGCAAGCGGGGTGATAGATACGCAGTATTTT.

This chain links TRBV7-9 with TRBJ2-1, with D possibly being TRBD2 (5 bases). CDR1 SEHNR and CDR2 FQNEAQ come from the germline V gene (reference sequence). V was trimmed by 5 bases and J by 7 bases, leaving 18 bases between them. The CDR3 covers 15 residues. CDR3 DNA: TGTGCCAGCAGCCTATGGGGAATCGGGGTGAATGAGCAGTTCTTC. Amino acid sequence: CASSLWGIGVNEQFF.

The genes are TRBV7-6 and TRBJ2-2; 7 bases are a match to TRBD2. The ends lost 5 bases at V and 6 bases at J; junction bases unmatched: 15. CDR1 is SGHVS and CDR2 is FNYEAQ in the germline V gene. The CDR3 is made up of 17 amino acids. The CDR3 sequence: CASSPSTSIWDPGELFF. The DNA of the CDR3 is TGTGCCAGCAGCCCGTCGACTAGCATTTGGGACCCCGGGGAGCTGTTTTTT.

This clone has just a few counts. The chain uses TRBV9 and TRBJ2-3; D unresolved. V was cut by 4 bases and J by 6 bases, with 9 bases left in between. In germline, CDR1 is SGDLS, CDR2 YYNGEE. This CDR3 region has 12 residues. Here the CDR3 reads CASSPRWDTQYF. CDR3 DNA: TGTGCCAGCAGCCCTAGGTGGGATACGCAGTATTTT.

The V and J genes are TRBV6-5 and TRBJ1-3; 9 bases agree with TRBD1. CDR1 MNHEY and CDR2 SVGAGI come from the germline V gene. The ends lost 6 bases at V and 5 bases at J; junction bases unmatched: 5. CDR3 length: 14 residues. The CDR3 nucleotides read TGTGCCAGCAGCTTAGACAGGGGGAGAAACACCATATATTTT. Protein sequence: CASSLDRGRNTIYF.